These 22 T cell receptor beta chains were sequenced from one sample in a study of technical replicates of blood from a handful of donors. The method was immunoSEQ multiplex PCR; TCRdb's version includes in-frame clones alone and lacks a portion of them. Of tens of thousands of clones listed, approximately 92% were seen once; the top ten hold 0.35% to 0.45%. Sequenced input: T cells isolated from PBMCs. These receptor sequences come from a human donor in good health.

CDR3 sequence: CASSIDRGTEPQHF. The CDR3 DNA is TGTGCCAGTAGTATAGACAGGGGGACGGAGCCCCAGCATTTT. J is TRBJ1-5 and V is TRBV19; 7 bases fit TRBD1. The CDR3 has 14 amino acids. Trimming removed 0 bases from V and 8 bases from J; junction bases left unmatched: 4. Germline assignment: CDR1 LNHDA and CDR2 SQIVND (reference sequence).

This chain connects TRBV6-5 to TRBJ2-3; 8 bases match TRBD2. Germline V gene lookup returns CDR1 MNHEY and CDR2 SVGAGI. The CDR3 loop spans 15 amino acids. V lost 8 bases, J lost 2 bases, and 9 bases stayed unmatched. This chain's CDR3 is CASAAAAGVTDTQYF. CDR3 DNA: TGTGCCAGCGCCGCGGCAGCGGGAGTCACAGATACGCAGTATTTT.

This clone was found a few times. The chain's CDR3 is CSVEDLRGLSSYEQYF. In DNA form, the CDR3 reads TGCAGCGTTGAAGATCTTCGCGGCCTGAGCTCCTACGAGCAGTACTTC. V is TRBV29-1 and J is TRBJ2-7; D gene unclear. The CDR3 covers 16 residues. Germline lookup yields CDR1 SQVTM and CDR2 ANQGSEA. The ends were cut back, 0 bases at V and 0 bases at J, with 15 bases in the middle.

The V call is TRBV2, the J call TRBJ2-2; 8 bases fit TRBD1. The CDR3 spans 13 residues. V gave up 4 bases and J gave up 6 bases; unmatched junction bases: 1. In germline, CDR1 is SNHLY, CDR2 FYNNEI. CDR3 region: CASSGQGPGELFF. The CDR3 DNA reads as TGTGCCAGCAGTGGACAGGGGCCCGGGGAGCTGTTTTTT.

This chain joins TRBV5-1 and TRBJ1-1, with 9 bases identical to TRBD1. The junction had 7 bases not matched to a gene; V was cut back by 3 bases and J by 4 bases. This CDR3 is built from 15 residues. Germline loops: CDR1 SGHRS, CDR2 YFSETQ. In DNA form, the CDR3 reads TGCGCCAGCAGCTCAGGAACAGGGGGCATCACTGAAGCTTTCTTT. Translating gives CASSSGTGGITEAFF.

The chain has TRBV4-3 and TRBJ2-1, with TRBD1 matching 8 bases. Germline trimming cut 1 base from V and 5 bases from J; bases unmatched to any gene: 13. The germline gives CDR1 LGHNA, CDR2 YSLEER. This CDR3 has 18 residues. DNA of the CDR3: TGCGCCAGCAGCCAAGCGTCTCTGGGGCAGGGGGCGAACAATGAGCAGTTCTTC. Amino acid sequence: CASSQASLGQGANNEQFF.

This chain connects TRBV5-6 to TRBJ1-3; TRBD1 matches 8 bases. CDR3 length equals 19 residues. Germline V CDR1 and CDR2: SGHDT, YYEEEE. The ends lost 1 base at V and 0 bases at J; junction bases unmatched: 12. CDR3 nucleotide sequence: TGTGCCAGCAGCTTGTTGGCAGGGGGCGGATTATCCTCTGGAAACACCATATATTTT. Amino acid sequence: CASSLLAGGGLSSGNTIYF. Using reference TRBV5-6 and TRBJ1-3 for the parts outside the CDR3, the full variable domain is DAGVTQSPTHLIKTRGQQVTLRCSPKSGHDTVSWYQQALGQGPQFIFQYYEEEERQRGNFPDRFSGHQFPNYSSELNVNALLLGDSALYLCASSLLAGGGLSSGNTIYFGEGSWLTVV.

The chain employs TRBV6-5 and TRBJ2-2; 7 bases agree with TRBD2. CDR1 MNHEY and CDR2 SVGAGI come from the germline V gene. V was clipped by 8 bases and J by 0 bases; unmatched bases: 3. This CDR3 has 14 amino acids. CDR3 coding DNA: TGTGCCAGCGGGGACTACCCGAACACCGGGGAGCTGTTTTTT. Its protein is CASGDYPNTGELFF.

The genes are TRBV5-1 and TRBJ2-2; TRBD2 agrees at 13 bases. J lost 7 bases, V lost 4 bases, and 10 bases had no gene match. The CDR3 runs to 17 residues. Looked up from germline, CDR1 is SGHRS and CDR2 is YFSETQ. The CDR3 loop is CASSPPGLAGSGGELFF. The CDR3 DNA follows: TGCGCCAGCAGCCCGCCGGGACTAGCGGGGTCGGGCGGGGAGCTGTTTTTT.

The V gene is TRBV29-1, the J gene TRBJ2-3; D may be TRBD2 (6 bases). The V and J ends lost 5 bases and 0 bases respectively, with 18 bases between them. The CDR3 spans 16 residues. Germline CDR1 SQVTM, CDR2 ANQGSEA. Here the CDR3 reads CSVSMGGMPSTDTQYF. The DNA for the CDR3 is TGCAGCGTTTCTATGGGGGGTATGCCTAGCACAGATACGCAGTATTTT.

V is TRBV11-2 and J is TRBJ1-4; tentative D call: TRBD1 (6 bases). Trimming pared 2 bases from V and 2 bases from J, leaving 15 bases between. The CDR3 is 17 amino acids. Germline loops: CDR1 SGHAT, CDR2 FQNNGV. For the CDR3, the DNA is TGTGCCAGCAGCTTATTGGGCAGGGGCCTTACTAATGAAAAACTGTTTTTT. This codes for CASSLLGRGLTNEKLFF.

CDR3 nucleotides: TGTGCCTGGAGTGTAAGTCCGGGAGGTTCAGATACGCAGTATTTT. Its translation is CAWSVSPGGSDTQYF. The chain uses TRBV30 and TRBJ2-3, with TRBD2 matching over 7 bases. This CDR3 is built from 15 residues. Germline assignment: CDR1 GTSNPN and CDR2 SVGIG (reference sequence). V lost 0 bases to trimming and J lost 4 bases; unmatched junction nucleotides: 7.

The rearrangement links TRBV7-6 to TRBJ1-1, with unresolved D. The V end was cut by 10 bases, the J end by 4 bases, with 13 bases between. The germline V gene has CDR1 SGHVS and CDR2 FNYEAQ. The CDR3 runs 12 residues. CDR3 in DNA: TGTGCCATCCTAGTCATTTCCACTGAAGCTTTCTTT. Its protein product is CAILVISTEAFF.

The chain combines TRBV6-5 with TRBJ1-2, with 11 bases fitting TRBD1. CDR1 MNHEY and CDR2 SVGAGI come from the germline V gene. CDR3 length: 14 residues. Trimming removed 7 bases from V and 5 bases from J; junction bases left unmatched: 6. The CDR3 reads CASKGRDRGYGYTF. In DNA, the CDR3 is TGTGCCAGCAAGGGTAGGGACAGGGGGTATGGCTACACCTTC.

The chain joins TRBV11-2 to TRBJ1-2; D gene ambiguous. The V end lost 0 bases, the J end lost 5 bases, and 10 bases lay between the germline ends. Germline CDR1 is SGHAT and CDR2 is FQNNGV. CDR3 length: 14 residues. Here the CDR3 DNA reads TGTGCCAGCAGCTTAGAGTCAGGATTTTATGGCTACACCTTC. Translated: CASSLESGFYGYTF. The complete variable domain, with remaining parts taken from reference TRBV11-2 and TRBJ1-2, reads EAGVAQSPRYKIIEKRQSVAFWCNPISGHATLYWYQQILGQGPKLLIQFQNNGVVDDSQLPKDRFSAERLKGVDSTLKIQPAKLEDSAVYLCASSLESGFYGYTFGSGTRLTVV.

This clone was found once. CDR3 protein: CAWGGGLGYTF. The CDR3, as DNA: TGTGCCTGGGGTGGTGGCCTTGGCTACACCTTC. The rearrangement links TRBV30 to TRBJ1-2; D not certain. The germline V gene encodes CDR1 GTSNPN and CDR2 SVGIG (reference sequence). V dropped 5 bases and J dropped 7 bases, with 11 bases sitting between them. This CDR3 is built from 11 residues.

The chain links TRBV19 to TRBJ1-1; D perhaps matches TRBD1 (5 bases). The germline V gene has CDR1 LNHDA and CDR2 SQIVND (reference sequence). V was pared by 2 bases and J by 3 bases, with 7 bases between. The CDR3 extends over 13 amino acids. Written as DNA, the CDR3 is TGTGCCAGTAGTATATCGGGGGACACTGAAGCTTTCTTT. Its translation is CASSISGDTEAFF.

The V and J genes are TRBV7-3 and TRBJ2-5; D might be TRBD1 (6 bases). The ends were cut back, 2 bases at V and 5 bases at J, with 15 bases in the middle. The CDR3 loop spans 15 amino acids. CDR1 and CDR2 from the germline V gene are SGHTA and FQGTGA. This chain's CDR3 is CASSLGPGVWETQYF. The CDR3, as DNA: TGTGCCAGCAGCTTAGGGCCAGGGGTTTGGGAGACCCAGTACTTC.

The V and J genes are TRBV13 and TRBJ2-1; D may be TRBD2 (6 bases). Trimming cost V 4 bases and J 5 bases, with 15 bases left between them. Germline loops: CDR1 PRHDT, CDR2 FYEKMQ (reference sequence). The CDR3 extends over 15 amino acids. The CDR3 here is CASSSARDFNNEQFF. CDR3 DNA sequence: TGTGCCAGCAGCTCCGCGAGGGACTTCAACAATGAGCAGTTCTTC.

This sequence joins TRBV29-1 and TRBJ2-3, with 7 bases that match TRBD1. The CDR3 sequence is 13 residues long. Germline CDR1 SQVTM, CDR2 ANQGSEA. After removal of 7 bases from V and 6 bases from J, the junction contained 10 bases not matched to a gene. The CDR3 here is CSGERGRSDTQYF. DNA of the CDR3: TGCAGCGGAGAAAGGGGGCGATCGGATACGCAGTATTTT.

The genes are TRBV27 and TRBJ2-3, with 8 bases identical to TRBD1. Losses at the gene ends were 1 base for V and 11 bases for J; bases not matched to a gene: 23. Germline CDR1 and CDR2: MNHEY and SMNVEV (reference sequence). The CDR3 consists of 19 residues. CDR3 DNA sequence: TGTGCCAGCAGTTTATACGTCGGGACAGGAAGACTCCGGGACTCAGTGCAGTATTTT. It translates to CASSLYVGTGRLRDSVQYF.

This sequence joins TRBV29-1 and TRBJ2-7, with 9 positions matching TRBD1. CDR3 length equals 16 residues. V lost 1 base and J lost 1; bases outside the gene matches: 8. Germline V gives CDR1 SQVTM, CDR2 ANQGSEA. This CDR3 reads CSVEVRTGQGSYEQYF. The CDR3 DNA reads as TGCAGCGTTGAAGTAAGGACGGGACAGGGATCCTACGAGCAGTACTTC.